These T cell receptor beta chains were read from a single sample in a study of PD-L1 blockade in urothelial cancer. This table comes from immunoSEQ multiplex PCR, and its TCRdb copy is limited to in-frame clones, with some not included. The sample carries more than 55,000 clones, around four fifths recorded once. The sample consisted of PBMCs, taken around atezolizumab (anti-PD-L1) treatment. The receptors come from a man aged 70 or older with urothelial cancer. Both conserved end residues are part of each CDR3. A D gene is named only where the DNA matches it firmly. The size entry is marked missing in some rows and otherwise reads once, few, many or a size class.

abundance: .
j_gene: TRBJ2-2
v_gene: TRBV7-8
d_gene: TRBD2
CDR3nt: TGTGCCAGCAGCTTGGGACTAGCGGGACCCGGGGAGCTGTTTTTT
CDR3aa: CASSLGLAGPGELFF

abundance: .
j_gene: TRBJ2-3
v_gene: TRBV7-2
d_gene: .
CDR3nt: TGTGCCAGCAGCTCGGGTACGCAGTATTTT
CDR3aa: CASSSGTQYF

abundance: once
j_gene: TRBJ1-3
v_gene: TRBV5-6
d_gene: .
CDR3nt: TGTGCCAGCAGCTTGGCCCGGGTTAGAAACACCATATATTTT
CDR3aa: CASSLARVRNTIYF

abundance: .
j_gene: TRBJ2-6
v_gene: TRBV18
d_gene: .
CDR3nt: TGTGCCAGCTCACCCCTTAGCGAGGCCAACGTCCTGACTTTC
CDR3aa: CASSPLSEANVLTF

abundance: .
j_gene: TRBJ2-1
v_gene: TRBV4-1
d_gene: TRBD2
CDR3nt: TGCGCCAGCAGCCAGCTCACTAGCGGGACGGGTGAGCAGTTCTTC
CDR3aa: CASSQLTSGTGEQFF

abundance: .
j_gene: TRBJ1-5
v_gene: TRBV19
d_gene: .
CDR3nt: TGTGCCAGTAGTTCCAGAAGCAATCAGCCCCAGCATTTT
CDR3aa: CASSSRSNQPQHF

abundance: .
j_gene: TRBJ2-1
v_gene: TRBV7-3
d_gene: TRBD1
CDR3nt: TGTGCCAGCAGCTTACACGCTACCGGGACAGGGGGATACAATGAGCAGTTCTTC
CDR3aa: CASSLHATGTGGYNEQFF

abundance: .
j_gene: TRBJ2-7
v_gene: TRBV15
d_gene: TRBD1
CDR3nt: TGTGCCACCAGCAGAGGACAAAAACAGGGGCGGGACGAGCAGTACTTC
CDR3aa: CATSRGQKQGRDEQYF

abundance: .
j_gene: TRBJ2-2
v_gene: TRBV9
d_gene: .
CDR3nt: TGTGCCAGCAGCGTAGTATGGAACACCGGGGAGCTGTTTTTT
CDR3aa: CASSVVWNTGELFF

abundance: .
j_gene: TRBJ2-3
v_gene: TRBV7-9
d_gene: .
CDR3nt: TGTGCCAGCAGCCCATTGAGTCTAGCACGCACAGATACGCAGTATTTT
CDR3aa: CASSPLSLARTDTQYF

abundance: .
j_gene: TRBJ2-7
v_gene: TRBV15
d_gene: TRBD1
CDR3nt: TGTGCCACCAGCCTCTTTAGGGGACAGAACTACGAGCAGTACTTC
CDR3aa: CATSLFRGQNYEQYF

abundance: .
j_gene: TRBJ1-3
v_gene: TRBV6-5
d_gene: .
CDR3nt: TGTGCCAGCAGCCTTACAGGGCCCGGAAACACCATATATTTT
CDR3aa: CASSLTGPGNTIYF

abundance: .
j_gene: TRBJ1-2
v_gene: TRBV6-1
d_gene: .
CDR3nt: TGTGCCAGCATTCTGACAGGAAATGCGATCGATGGCTACACCTTC
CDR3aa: CASILTGNAIDGYTF

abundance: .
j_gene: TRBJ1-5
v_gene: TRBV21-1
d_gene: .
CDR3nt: TGTGCCAGCAGCAAGCAAGGGGGACACTATAGCAATCAGCCCCAGCATTTT
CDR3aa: CASSKQGGHYSNQPQHF

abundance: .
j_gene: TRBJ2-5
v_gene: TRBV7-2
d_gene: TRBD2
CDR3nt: TGTGCCAGCAGCTTAGAGCCCCGTCTAGCGGGAGTGGGAGAGACCCAGTACTTC
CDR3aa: CASSLEPRLAGVGETQYF

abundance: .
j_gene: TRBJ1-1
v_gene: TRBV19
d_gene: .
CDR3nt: TGTGCCAGTAGTATCGGAGTTTTCACTGAAGCTTTCTTT
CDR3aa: CASSIGVFTEAFF

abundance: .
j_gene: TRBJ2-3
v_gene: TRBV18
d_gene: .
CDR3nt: TGTGCCAGCTCACCACTAGCGGATAGCACAGATACGCAGTATTTT
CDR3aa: CASSPLADSTDTQYF

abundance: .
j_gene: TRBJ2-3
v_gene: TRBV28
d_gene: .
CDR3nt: TGTGCCAGCAGTCCGCATACAGGGTCCACAGATACGCAGTATTTT
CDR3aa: CASSPHTGSTDTQYF

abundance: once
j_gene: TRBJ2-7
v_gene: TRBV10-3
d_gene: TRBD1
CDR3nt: TGTGCCATCAGCGGGGACAGTACATCCTACGAGCAGTACTTC
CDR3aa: CAISGDSTSYEQYF

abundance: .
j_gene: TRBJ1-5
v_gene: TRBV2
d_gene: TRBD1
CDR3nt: TGTGCCAGCAGCAGGGACAGTAATAGCAATCAGCCCCAGCATTTT
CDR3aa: CASSRDSNSNQPQHF

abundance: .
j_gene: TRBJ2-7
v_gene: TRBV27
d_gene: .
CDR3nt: TGTGCCAGCGGTTTCTACCGGACACTGTCCTACGAGTGGCAGTACTTC
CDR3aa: CASGFYRTLSYEWQYF

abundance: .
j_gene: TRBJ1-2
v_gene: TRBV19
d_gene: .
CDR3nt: TGTGCCAGTAGTTCGCTTGATCAGTATGGCTACACCTTC
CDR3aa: CASSSLDQYGYTF